The 24 T cell receptor beta chains given below trace back to one sample, sequenced in a study of response to subunit inactivated influenza vaccine. TCRdb called the RT-PCR reads again in MiXCR, with one record for every CDR3 protein. The sample lists a few hundred thousand distinct CDR3 sequences; approximately 14% were seen once. The sample in question was PBMCs from blood, obtained 11 to 12 days after vaccination. The receptor source for this set is a man in his fifties who received an inactivated influenza vaccine.

The CDR3, as DNA: TGTGCCACCAGCAGAGGCGGGGGCCGAAACAATGAGCAGTTCTTC. It specifies CATSRGGGRNNEQFF. The chain combines TRBV15 with TRBJ2-1; D possibly corresponds to TRBD2 (7 bases). Trimming removed 1 base from V and 5 bases from J, with 12 bases in between. The CDR3 is 15 residues long. CDR1 and CDR2 from the germline V gene are LNHNV and YYDKDF (reference sequence).

J is TRBJ2-4 and V is TRBV18, with D perhaps TRBD1 or TRBD2 (6 bases each). CDR3 length equals 16 residues. Trimming pared 1 base from V and 5 bases from J, leaving 15 bases between. Germline V gives CDR1 KGHSH, CDR2 LQKENI. DNA of the CDR3: TGTGCCAGCTCACCACGGAAGGGGGGTTACGAAAACATTCAGTACTTC. Encoded protein: CASSPRKGGYENIQYF.

The chain employs TRBV15 and TRBJ2-5; 8 bases fit TRBD2. CDR3 size: 16 residues. Germline trimming cut 4 bases from V and 5 bases from J; bases unmatched to any gene: 12. CDR1 and CDR2 (germline): LNHNV, YYDKDF (reference sequence). The CDR3 region is CATSTGGGSLRETQYF. The DNA of the CDR3 is TGTGCCACCAGCACCGGGGGGGGTTCGCTCCGGGAGACCCAGTACTTC.

This clonotype was counted between two and nine times. V is TRBV21-1 and J is TRBJ2-3. TRBV21-1 constitutes a pseudogene. This CDR3 region has 11 residues. CDR3 region: CASSNSDTQYF. CDR3 nucleotide sequence: TGTGCCAGCAGCAATTCGGATACGCAGTATTTT.

This clonotype was found many times. The chain links TRBV28 to TRBJ1-1, with 9 bases matching TRBD1. Germline trimming cut 5 bases from V and 11 bases from J; bases unmatched to any gene: 9. The CDR3 consists of 13 residues. Germline V lookup: CDR1 MDHEN, CDR2 SYDVKM. This CDR3 is CASSATGGAGAFF. In DNA, the CDR3 is TGTGCCAGCAGTGCTACAGGGGGCGCGGGGGCTTTCTTT.

V and J are TRBV6-1 and TRBJ1-3; no clear D gene. CDR1 MNHNS and CDR2 SASEGT come from the germline V gene. This CDR3 comprises 13 residues. The V end lost 10 bases, the J end lost 0 bases, and 10 bases lay between the germline ends. CDR3 nucleotides: TGTGCCACCACAGAAACCTCTGGAAACACCATATATTTT. This translates into CATTETSGNTIYF.

Many counts were recorded for this clonotype. This chain connects TRBV12-3 or TRBV12-4 to TRBJ2-1; TRBD2 matches at 9 bases. The CDR3 is 14 residues long. With V trimmed by 3 bases and J by 9 bases, 6 bases remained unmatched. CDR3 DNA: TGTGCCAGCAGTTTGGGTAGCGGGAGTGTTGAGCAGTTCTTC. Translated: CASSLGSGSVEQFF.

A few counts support this clonotype. The V call is TRBV12-3 or TRBV12-4, the J call TRBJ2-2; tentatively, D is TRBD1 (6 bases). The CDR3 spans 14 residues. Trimming stripped 1 base from V and 7 bases from J, with 10 bases between. CDR3 residues: CASSLGQGNGELFF. The CDR3 nucleotides read TGTGCCAGCAGTTTAGGGCAGGGGAACGGGGAGCTGTTTTTT.

The chain employs TRBV28 and TRBJ2-7, with 7 bases fitting TRBD1. V shed 2 bases, J shed 3 bases, and the junction held 13 bases outside the gene matches. The CDR3 consists of 17 residues. Germline loops: CDR1 MDHEN, CDR2 SYDVKM. The CDR3 sequence: CASSLELVTGQRYEQYF. In DNA form, the CDR3 reads TGTGCCAGCAGTTTAGAGCTGGTGACGGGACAGCGCTACGAGCAGTACTTC.

This clonotype was detected only a few times. This chain connects TRBV7-2 to TRBJ2-3; D is possibly TRBD1 (6 bases). The germline V gene encodes CDR1 SGHTA and CDR2 FQGNSA. V dropped 5 bases and J dropped 4 bases, with 19 bases sitting between them. CDR3 length: 16 residues. The DNA of the CDR3 is TGTGCCAGCAGCCGCCTGGGCGTCAGACAGGCAGATACGCAGTATTTT. It specifies CASSRLGVRQADTQYF.

V and J are TRBV29-1 and TRBJ2-1; a possible D gene is TRBD1 (5 bases). The CDR3 has 13 amino acids. CDR1 and CDR2 (germline): SQVTM, ANQGSEA. V lost 8 bases, J lost 8 bases, and 19 bases lay in between. CDR3 region: CSSHKGQGDEQFF. DNA for the CDR3: TGCAGCTCCCACAAGGGCCAAGGGGATGAGCAGTTCTTC.

This clonotype was seen a few times. This chain links TRBV12-3 or TRBV12-4 with TRBJ2-7, with 9 bases identical to TRBD1. CDR3 length: 14 amino acids. V dropped 7 bases and J dropped 5; count of bases not matched to a gene: 9. This chain's CDR3 is CASTPGTGYNEQYF. CDR3 nucleotide sequence: TGTGCCAGCACCCCCGGGACAGGGTATAACGAGCAGTACTTC.

V is TRBV20-1 and J is TRBJ2-2, with a weak D call TRBD1 (6 bases). CDR3 length equals 14 residues. The germline gives CDR1 DFQATT, CDR2 SNEGSKA (reference sequence). Between the trimmed V and J ends, which lost 2 bases and 5 bases, there was a span of 12 bases. The CDR3 is CSARLRGGTGELFF. CDR3 sequence (DNA): TGCAGTGCTAGACTCAGGGGTGGGACCGGGGAGCTGTTTTTT.

This clonotype has more than one count but fewer than ten. The gene calls are TRBV12-3 or TRBV12-4 and TRBJ1-5; D call uncertain. The CDR3 contains 13 residues. The germline V and J ends were trimmed by 1 base and 6 bases, with 7 bases remaining between them. As DNA, the CDR3 is TGTGCCAGCAGTTTAGGGGCCGGTCAGCCCCAGCATTTT. This translates into CASSLGAGQPQHF.

This clonotype has only a few counts. The V and J genes are TRBV20-1 and TRBJ1-1, with D tentatively TRBD1 (6 bases). This CDR3 is built from 14 residues. V was cut by 6 bases and J by 0 bases, with 14 bases left in between. Germline values: CDR1 DFQATT, CDR2 SNEGSKA (reference sequence). The CDR3 reads CSARGQFMNTEAFF. CDR3 bases: TGCAGTGCCCGAGGACAGTTCATGAACACTGAAGCTTTCTTT.

This clonotype has only a few counts. V and J are TRBV20-1 and TRBJ2-1; D gene ambiguous. Trimming removed 1 base from V and 0 bases from J, with 10 bases in between. This CDR3 is built from 15 residues. Per the germline V gene, CDR1 is DFQATT and CDR2 is SNEGSKA (reference sequence). CDR3 nucleotide sequence: TGCAGTGCTAGAGGGAACCTGAACTCCTACAATGAGCAGTTCTTC. It codes for CSARGNLNSYNEQFF.

This chain links TRBV20-1 with TRBJ2-5, with D possibly called TRBD1 or TRBD2 (5 bases each). The V gene's germline CDR1 is DFQATT and CDR2 SNEGSKA (reference sequence). Trimming stripped 6 bases from V and 9 bases from J, with 17 bases between. CDR3 size: 12 residues. The CDR3 spells CSAPGRDGPQYF. The CDR3 DNA reads TGCAGTGCCCCCGGCCGGGACGGGCCCCAGTACTTC.

This clonotype appeared many times. The chain employs TRBV4-2 and TRBJ1-4; perhaps TRBD1 as D (5 bases). CDR3 length: 16 amino acids. Germline CDR1 LGHNA, CDR2 YNFKEQ. V was trimmed by 0 bases and J by 4 bases, leaving 12 bases between them. The CDR3 nucleotides read TGTGCCAGCAGCCAAGATCTTGGGACCCTTAATGAAAAACTGTTTTTT. Translating gives CASSQDLGTLNEKLFF.

In this sample, this clonotype turned up a few times. The chain is built from TRBV7-2 and TRBJ2-2, with D possibly TRBD2 on 6 matching bases. The V end lost 6 bases, the J end lost 6 bases, and 11 bases lay between the germline ends. The length of the CDR3 is 13 residues. Germline values: CDR1 SGHTA, CDR2 FQGNSA. The CDR3: CASRASASGELFF. The CDR3 DNA follows: TGTGCCAGCAGAGCTAGCGCGTCCGGGGAGCTGTTTTTT.

This chain's CDR3 is CASSLVLTTAHFTEAFF. For the CDR3, the DNA is TGTGCCAGCAGCTTAGTTTTAACGACAGCCCATTTCACTGAAGCTTTCTTT. The genes are TRBV7-9 and TRBJ1-1; possible D gene TRBD1, 5 bases. The V gene's germline CDR1 is SEHNR and CDR2 FQNEAQ (reference sequence). Trimming shortened V by 1 base and J by 4 bases, and 19 bases separated the two germline ends. The CDR3 totals 17 residues.

The rearrangement uses TRBV6-2 or TRBV6-3 and TRBJ1-5, with a weak D call TRBD1 (6 bases). Trimming removed 4 bases at V and 5 bases at J, with 18 bases between. The CDR3 has 16 amino acids. Germline lookup yields CDR1 MNHEY and CDR2 SVGEGT. CDR3 bases: TGTGCCAGCAGTTTTTCACTCCGGGACACTCATCAGCCCCAGCATTTT. Translation: CASSFSLRDTHQPQHF.

This clonotype was observed a handful of times. V and J are TRBV2 and TRBJ2-3; D gene ambiguous. The germline V and J ends were trimmed by 8 bases and 8 bases, with 8 bases remaining between them. Germline CDR1 reads SNHLY; CDR2 reads FYNNEI. The CDR3 loop spans 10 amino acids. The CDR3 DNA is TGTGCCAGCTCCTGGGCTACGCAGTATTTT. Its protein is CASSWATQYF.

This clonotype was recorded many times. The chain carries TRBV20-1 and TRBJ1-2; D may be TRBD1 (6 bases). This CDR3 contains 12 residues. V was shortened by 4 bases and J by 5 bases, with 11 bases between the two germline ends. Germline lookup yields CDR1 DFQATT and CDR2 SNEGSKA (reference sequence). CDR3 loop: CSAIRTEYGYTF. CDR3 coding DNA: TGCAGTGCTATTAGGACAGAATATGGCTACACCTTC.

Written as DNA, the CDR3 is TGCGCCAGCAGCCAAGATCCCGCCCCGGGAAACTATGGCTACACCTTC. Its translation: CASSQDPAPGNYGYTF. The genes are TRBV4-1 and TRBJ1-2; D gene unclear. Germline V gene data show CDR1 as MGHRA and CDR2 as YSYEKL. The CDR3 totals 16 residues. V was clipped by 0 bases and J by 2 bases, with 13 bases between them.